Listed below are T cell receptor beta chains from one sample, sequenced in a study of cytomegalovirus exposure and HLA in healthy donors. Using immunoSEQ multiplex PCR, the repertoire was profiled, and TCRdb retains in-frame clones only, with some absent. The sample has fewer than 250,000 clones; more than 75% are singletons. The sample taken for sequencing was PBMCs. The receptor set was obtained from a man aged 35 to 55 in good health and CMV-seropositive. The CDR3 runs from the conserved cysteine through the conserved F or W. D genes are given only for firm matches. Only some rows state a clone size, as once, few, many or a class for expanded clones.

v_gene,abundance,j_gene,d_gene,CDR3nt,CDR3aa
TRBV9,-,TRBJ2-7,TRBD1,TGTGCCAGCAGCCGGACAGGGGGCTTCTACGAGCAGTACTTC,CASSRTGGFYEQYF
TRBV10-1,-,TRBJ2-1,TRBD2,TGCGCCAGCAGCGAACTAGCGGGAGAAACCAATGAGCAGTTCTTC,CASSELAGETNEQFF
TRBV7-2,-,TRBJ2-3,TRBD2,TGTGCCAGCAGCTTAGAGCTACTAGCGGGACGCACAGATACGCAGTATTTT,CASSLELLAGRTDTQYF
TRBV4-1,few,TRBJ1-1,TRBD1,TGCGCCAGCAGCCAATCGGACAGGATGAACACTGAAGCTTTCTTT,CASSQSDRMNTEAFF
TRBV6-5,-,TRBJ1-1,TRBD1,TGTGCCAGCAGTTCCGGGACAGCAGCTTTCTTT,CASSSGTAAFF
TRBV6-1,few,TRBJ1-2,-,TGTGCCACCGGGCCCAGGGGAACCCATGGCTACACCTTC,CATGPRGTHGYTF
TRBV5-6,-,TRBJ1-3,TRBD1,TGTGCCAGCAGCTTAACAGGGGTGCACGCTGGAAACACCATATATTTT,CASSLTGVHAGNTIYF
TRBV6-5,-,TRBJ1-1,TRBD1,TGTGCCAGCAGTTACTGGTCAGCCAGGGGGGACACTGAAGCTTTCTTT,CASSYWSARGDTEAFF
TRBV5-1,-,TRBJ2-1,TRBD2,TGCGCCAGCAGCTTGAGCGGGGGCCACAATGAGCAGTTCTTC,CASSLSGGHNEQFF
TRBV7-9,-,TRBJ2-6,TRBD1,TGTGCCAGCAGCTTAGCACAGGGGGGTTCTGGGGCCAACGTCCTGATTTTC,CASSLAQGGSGANVLIF
TRBV5-6,-,TRBJ2-1,-,TGTGCCAGCAGCTCTTCCCCCCGTACTCCAGAGCAGTTCTTC,CASSSSPRTPEQFF
TRBV27,-,TRBJ1-2,-,TGTGCCAGCAGTTTGACAGAGACTAACTATGGCTACACCTTC,CASSLTETNYGYTF
TRBV6-5,-,TRBJ1-1,-,TGTGCCAGCAGTTCATACAGGGTGAAGGCTGAAGCTTTCTTT,CASSSYRVKAEAFF
TRBV12-5,-,TRBJ1-1,-,TGTGCTAGTGGGGCACCCGTGGGAGGGGGCACTGAAGCTTTCTTT,CASGAPVGGGTEAFF
TRBV2,-,TRBJ2-4,-,TGTGCCAGCAGTGAGGGGGAGGTAGCCAAAAACATTCAGTACTTC,CASSEGEVAKNIQYF
TRBV5-4,few,TRBJ1-2,TRBD1,TGTGCCAGCAGCTTGGGGACAGGGCGAAGGGGCTACACCTTC,CASSLGTGRRGYTF
TRBV5-1,-,TRBJ2-1,-,TGCGCCAGCAGCTTGGGGGCGGGCAGTGAGCAGTTCTTC,CASSLGAGSEQFF
TRBV25-1,few,TRBJ2-3,TRBD2,TGTGCCAGCAGTCCTGGGCTAGCGGGAGGAAGGACAGATACGCAGTATTTT,CASSPGLAGGRTDTQYF
TRBV7-8,-,TRBJ2-7,-,TGTGCCAGCAGCTTCTCCTCTAGCAGCTCCTACGAGCAGTACTTC,CASSFSSSSSYEQYF
TRBV9,-,TRBJ2-5,TRBD1,TGTGCCAGCAGCTCGGGACAGAGTCAAGAGACCCAGTACTTC,CASSSGQSQETQYF
TRBV5-1,-,TRBJ2-5,TRBD1,TGCGCCAGCAGCTTTGACAGGGGGCAGCAAGAGACCCAGTACTTC,CASSFDRGQQETQYF
TRBV29-1,-,TRBJ2-5,TRBD1,TGCAGCGTTGAAGGAGCAGGGGGCAGGACCCAGTACTTC,CSVEGAGGRTQYF
TRBV6-6,once,TRBJ1-1,-,TGTGCCGGCAGGCCCCAGGGCATGAACACTGAAGCTTTCTTT,CAGRPQGMNTEAFF
TRBV6-4,-,TRBJ2-1,-,TGTGCCAGCAGTGACGAGGGGGACTCCTACAATGAGCAGTTCTTC,CASSDEGDSYNEQFF
TRBV4-1,-,TRBJ1-3,-,TGCGCCAGCAGCCCCACCTCGGACAGCTCTGGAAACACCATATATTTT,CASSPTSDSSGNTIYF
TRBV5-4,-,TRBJ2-3,TRBD2,TGTGCCAGCAGCTCCACTGGGACTAGCGGGAGTGCAGATACGCAGTATTTT,CASSSTGTSGSADTQYF
TRBV25-1,few,TRBJ1-2,-,TGTGCCAGCAGTGAATCAGGGGACGAACGTCGTGGCTACACCTTC,CASSESGDERRGYTF
TRBV5-4,once,TRBJ2-7,TRBD2,TGTGCCAGCAGCCAGACTAGCGGGAGGGCCCCCTACGAGCAGTACTTC,CASSQTSGRAPYEQYF
TRBV19,-,TRBJ2-1,TRBD2,TGTGCCAGTAGTATGGGTAGCGGGGGCTACAATGAGCAGTTCTTC,CASSMGSGGYNEQFF
TRBV12-5,-,TRBJ2-1,-,TGTGCTAGTGCCCTTACAAATCTCAATGAGCAGTTCTTC,CASALTNLNEQFF
TRBV19,-,TRBJ1-2,-,TGTGCCAGTAGTCCCCCGTGGGGGGACTATGGCTACACCTTC,CASSPPWGDYGYTF
TRBV5-1,-,TRBJ2-3,TRBD2,TGCGCCAGCAGCTTGGGACTAGCGGCAGATACGCAGTATTTT,CASSLGLAADTQYF
TRBV5-6,-,TRBJ1-2,TRBD1,TGTGCCAGCAGCTCCCGGGACAGGGGTGTCTATGGCTACACCTTC,CASSSRDRGVYGYTF
TRBV5-1,-,TRBJ2-7,-,TGCGCCAGCAGCTCAGGACTCGGCTACGAGCAGTACTTC,CASSSGLGYEQYF
TRBV27,-,TRBJ2-3,-,TGTGCCAGCAGTCTCGGACCCACATGGAGGACAGATACGCAGTATTTT,CASSLGPTWRTDTQYF
TRBV5-1,-,TRBJ2-1,TRBD2,TGCGCCAGCAGCTCAAGCGGGGCCTCCTACAATGAGCAGTTCTTC,CASSSSGASYNEQFF
TRBV27,-,TRBJ1-2,-,TGTGCCAGCAGTGTCTTCCCTCAGGGTCGTGGGGGCTACACCTTC,CASSVFPQGRGGYTF
TRBV6-1,-,TRBJ2-5,TRBD1,TGTGCCAGCAGTGACAGGGGGCACGAGACCCAGTACTTC,CASSDRGHETQYF
TRBV19,-,TRBJ2-1,-,TGTGCCAGTACCAGGTCCCAAAGCTCCTACAATGAGCAGTTCTTC,CASTRSQSSYNEQFF
TRBV18,-,TRBJ1-1,TRBD1,TGTGCCAGCTCATGGACAGGGGCTGGGGGCACTGAAGCTTTCTTT,CASSWTGAGGTEAFF
TRBV6-1,few,TRBJ1-1,TRBD1,TGTGCCAGCAGTGAGCAGGGGGCGGACACTGAAGCTTTCTTT,CASSEQGADTEAFF